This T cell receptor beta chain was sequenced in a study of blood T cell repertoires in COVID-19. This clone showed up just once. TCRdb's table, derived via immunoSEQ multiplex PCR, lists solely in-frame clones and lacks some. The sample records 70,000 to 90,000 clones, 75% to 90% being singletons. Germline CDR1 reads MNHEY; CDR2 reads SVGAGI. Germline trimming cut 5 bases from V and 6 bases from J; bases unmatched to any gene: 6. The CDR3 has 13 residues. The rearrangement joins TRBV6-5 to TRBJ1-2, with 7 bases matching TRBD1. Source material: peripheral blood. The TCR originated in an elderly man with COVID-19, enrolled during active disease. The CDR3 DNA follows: TGTGCCAGCAGTAACGACAGGGCCAATGGCTACACCTTC. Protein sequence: CASSNDRANGYTF.